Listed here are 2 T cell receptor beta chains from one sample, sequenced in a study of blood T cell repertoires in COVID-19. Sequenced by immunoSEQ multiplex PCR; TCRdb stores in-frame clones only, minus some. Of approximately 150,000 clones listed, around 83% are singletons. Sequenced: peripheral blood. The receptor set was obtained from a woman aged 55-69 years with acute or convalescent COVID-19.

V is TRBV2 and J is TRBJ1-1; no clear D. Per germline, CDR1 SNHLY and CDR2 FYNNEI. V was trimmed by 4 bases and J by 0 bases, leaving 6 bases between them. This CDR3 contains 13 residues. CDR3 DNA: TGTGCCAGCAGTGGTTCAGTGAACACTGAAGCTTTCTTT. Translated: CASSGSVNTEAFF.

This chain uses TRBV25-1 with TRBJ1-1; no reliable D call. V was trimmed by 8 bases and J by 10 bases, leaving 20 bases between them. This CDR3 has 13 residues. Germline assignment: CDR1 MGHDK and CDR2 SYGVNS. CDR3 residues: CASSPGGALLAFF. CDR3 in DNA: TGTGCCAGCTCCCCCGGCGGCGCTCTCTTAGCTTTCTTT. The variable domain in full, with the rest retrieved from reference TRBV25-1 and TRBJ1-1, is EADIYQTPRYLVIGTGKKITLECSQTMGHDKMYWYQQDPGMELHLIHYSYGVNSTEKGDLSSESTVSRIRTEHFPLTLESARPSHTSQYLCASSPGGALLAFFGQGTRLTVV.